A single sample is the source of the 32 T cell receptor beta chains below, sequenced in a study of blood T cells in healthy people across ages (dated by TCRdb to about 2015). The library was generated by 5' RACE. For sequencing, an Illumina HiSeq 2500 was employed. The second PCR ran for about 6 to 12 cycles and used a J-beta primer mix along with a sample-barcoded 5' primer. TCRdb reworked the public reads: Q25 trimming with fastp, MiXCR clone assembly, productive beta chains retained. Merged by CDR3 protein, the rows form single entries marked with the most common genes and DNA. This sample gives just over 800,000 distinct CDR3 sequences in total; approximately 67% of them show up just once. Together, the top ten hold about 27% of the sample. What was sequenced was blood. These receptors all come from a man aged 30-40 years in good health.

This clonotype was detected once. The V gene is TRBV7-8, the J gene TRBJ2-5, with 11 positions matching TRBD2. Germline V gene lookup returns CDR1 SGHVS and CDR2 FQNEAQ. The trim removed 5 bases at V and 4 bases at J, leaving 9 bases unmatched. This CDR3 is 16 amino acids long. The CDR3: CASSILSGRAAETQYF. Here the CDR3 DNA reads TGTGCCAGCAGCATACTTAGCGGGAGGGCCGCAGAGACCCAGTACTTC. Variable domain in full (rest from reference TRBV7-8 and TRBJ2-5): GAGVSQSPRYKVAKRGQDVALRCDPISGHVSLFWYQQALGQGPEFLTYFQNEAQLDKSGLPSDRFFAERPEGSVSTLKIQRTQQEDSAVYLCASSILSGRAAETQYFGPGTRLLVL.

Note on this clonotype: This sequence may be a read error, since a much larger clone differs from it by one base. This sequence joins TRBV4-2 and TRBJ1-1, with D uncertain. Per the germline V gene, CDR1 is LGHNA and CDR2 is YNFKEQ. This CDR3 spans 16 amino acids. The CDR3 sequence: CARSQGGGSLNTEAFF. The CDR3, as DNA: TGTGCCCGCAGCCAAGGTGGTGGCAGCCTGAACACTGAAGCTTTCTTT.

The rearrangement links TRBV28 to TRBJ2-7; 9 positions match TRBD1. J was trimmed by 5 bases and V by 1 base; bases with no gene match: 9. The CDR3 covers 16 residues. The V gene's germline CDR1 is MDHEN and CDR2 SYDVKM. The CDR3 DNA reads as TGTGCCAGCAGTTTATTGCGCGGGACAGGGCCGGACGAGCAGTACTTC. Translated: CASSLLRGTGPDEQYF.

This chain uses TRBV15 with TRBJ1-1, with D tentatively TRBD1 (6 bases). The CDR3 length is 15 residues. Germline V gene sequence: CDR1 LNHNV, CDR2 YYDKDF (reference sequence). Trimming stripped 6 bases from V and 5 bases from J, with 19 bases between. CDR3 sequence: CATRGRDRRRTEAFF. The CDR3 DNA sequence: TGTGCCACCAGGGGTCGAGACAGGAGGAGGACTGAAGCTTTCTTT.

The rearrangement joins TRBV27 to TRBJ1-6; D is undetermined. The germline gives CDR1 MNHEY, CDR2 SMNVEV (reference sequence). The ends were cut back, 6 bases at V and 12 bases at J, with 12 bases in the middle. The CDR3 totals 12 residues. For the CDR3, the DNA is TGTGCCAGCAGACTTTCAGCGGGACCCCTCCACTTT. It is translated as CASRLSAGPLHF.

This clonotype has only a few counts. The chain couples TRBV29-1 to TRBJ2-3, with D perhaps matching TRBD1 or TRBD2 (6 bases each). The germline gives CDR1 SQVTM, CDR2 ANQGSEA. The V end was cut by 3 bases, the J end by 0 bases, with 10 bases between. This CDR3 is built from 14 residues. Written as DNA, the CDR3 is TGCAGCGTTGATTGGAGGGGGAGCACAGATACGCAGTATTTT. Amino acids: CSVDWRGSTDTQYF.

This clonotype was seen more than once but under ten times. The CDR3 DNA follows: TGTGCCAGCAGCCTAGGACGTGTCGGGGAGACCCAGTACTTC. Its protein product is CASSLGRVGETQYF. The chain joins TRBV7-8 to TRBJ2-5; D remains unclear. The CDR3 spans 14 residues. Germline values: CDR1 SGHVS, CDR2 FQNEAQ. The germline V and J ends were trimmed by 5 bases and 5 bases, with 15 bases remaining between them.

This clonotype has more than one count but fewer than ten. In DNA form, the CDR3 reads TGTGCCAGCAGTGAACCGGGACAGTTGTACGAGCAGTACTTC. Translated, it gives CASSEPGQLYEQYF. The chain recombines TRBV2 with TRBJ2-7, with 7 bases aligning to TRBD1. From germline, CDR1 is SNHLY and CDR2 FYNNEI. The V and J ends lost 2 bases and 4 bases, in that order; junction bases with no gene match: 5. The CDR3 runs to 14 residues. Drawing the rest from reference TRBV2 and TRBJ2-7, the complete variable domain is EPEVTQTPSHQVTQMGQEVILRCVPISNHLYFYWYRQILGQKVEFLVSFYNNEISEKSEIFDDQFSVERPDGSNFTLKIRSTKLEDSAMYFCASSEPGQLYEQYFGPGTRLTVT.

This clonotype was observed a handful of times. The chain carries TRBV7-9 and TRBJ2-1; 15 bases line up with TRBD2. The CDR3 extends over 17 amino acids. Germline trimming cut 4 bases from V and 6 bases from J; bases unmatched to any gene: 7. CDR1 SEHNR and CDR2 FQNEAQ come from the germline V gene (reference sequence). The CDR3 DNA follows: TGTGCCAGCAGCTGGACCCCGGGACTAGCGGGGGGCAATGAGCAGTTCTTC. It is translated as CASSWTPGLAGGNEQFF. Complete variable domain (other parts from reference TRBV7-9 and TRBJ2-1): DTGVSQNPRHKITKRGQNVTFRCDPISEHNRLYWYRQTLGQGPEFLTYFQNEAQLEKSRLLSDRFSAERPKGSFSTLEIQRTEQGDSAMYLCASSWTPGLAGGNEQFFGPGTRLTVL.

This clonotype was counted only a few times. CDR3 loop: CASSPGDRGSYNEQFF. CDR3 nucleotides: TGTGCCAGCAGCCCCGGGGACAGGGGATCCTACAATGAGCAGTTCTTC. V gene TRBV9 combines with J gene TRBJ2-1; TRBD1 matches 10 bases. Trimming cost V 4 bases and J 1 base; bases outside gene matches: 5. This CDR3 is built from 16 residues. Germline V lookup: CDR1 SGDLS, CDR2 YYNGEE.

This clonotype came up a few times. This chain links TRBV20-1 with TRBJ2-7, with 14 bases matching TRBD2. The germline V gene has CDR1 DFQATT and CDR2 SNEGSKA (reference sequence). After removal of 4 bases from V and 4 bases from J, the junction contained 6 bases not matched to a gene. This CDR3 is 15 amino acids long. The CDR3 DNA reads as TGCAGTGCTAACCCCGGGACTAGCGGGGGTTACGAGCAGTACTTC. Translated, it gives CSANPGTSGGYEQYF.

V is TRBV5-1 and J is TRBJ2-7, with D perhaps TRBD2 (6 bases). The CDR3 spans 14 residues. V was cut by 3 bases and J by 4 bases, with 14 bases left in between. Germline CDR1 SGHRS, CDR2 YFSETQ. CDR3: CASSWERVTYEQYF. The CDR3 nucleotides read TGCGCCAGCAGCTGGGAGCGGGTAACTTACGAGCAGTACTTC.

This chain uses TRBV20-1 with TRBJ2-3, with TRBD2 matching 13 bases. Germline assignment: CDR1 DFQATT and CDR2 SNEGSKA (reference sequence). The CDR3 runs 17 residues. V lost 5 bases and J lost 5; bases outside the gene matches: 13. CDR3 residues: CSAAPGLAGLRGDTQYF. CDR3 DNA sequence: TGCAGTGCTGCGCCGGGACTAGCGGGATTAAGGGGAGATACGCAGTATTTT.

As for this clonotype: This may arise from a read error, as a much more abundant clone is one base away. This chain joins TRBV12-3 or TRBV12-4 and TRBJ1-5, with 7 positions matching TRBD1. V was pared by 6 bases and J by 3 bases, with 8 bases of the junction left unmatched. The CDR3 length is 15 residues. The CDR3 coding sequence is TGTGCCAGCAGGCGATACAGGGGAGACAATCAGCCCCAGCATTTT. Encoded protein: CASRRYRGDNQPQHF.

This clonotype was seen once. CDR3 DNA: TGTGCCAGCAGCCAACCAAGCGGGGGGGCCGGCACAGATACGCAGTATTTT. This translates into CASSQPSGGAGTDTQYF. The rearrangement uses TRBV4-2 and TRBJ2-3, with 10 positions matching TRBD2. Germline V gene sequence: CDR1 LGHNA, CDR2 YNFKEQ. V was pared by 2 bases and J by 1 base, with 6 bases of the junction left unmatched. CDR3 length equals 17 residues.

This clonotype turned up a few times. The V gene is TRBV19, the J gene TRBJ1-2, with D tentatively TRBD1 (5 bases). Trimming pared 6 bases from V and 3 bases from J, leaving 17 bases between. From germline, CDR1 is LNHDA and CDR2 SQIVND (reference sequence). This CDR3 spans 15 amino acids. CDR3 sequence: CASRTPGRGDYGYTF. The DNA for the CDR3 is TGTGCCAGTAGGACCCCGGGGAGGGGAGACTATGGCTACACCTTC.

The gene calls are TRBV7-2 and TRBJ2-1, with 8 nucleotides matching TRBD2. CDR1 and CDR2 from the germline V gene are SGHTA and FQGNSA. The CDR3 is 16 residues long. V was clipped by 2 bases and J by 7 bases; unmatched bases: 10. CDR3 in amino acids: CASSLIGGAGLNEQFF. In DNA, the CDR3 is TGTGCCAGCAGCTTAATCGGGGGGGCCGGGTTGAATGAGCAGTTCTTC.

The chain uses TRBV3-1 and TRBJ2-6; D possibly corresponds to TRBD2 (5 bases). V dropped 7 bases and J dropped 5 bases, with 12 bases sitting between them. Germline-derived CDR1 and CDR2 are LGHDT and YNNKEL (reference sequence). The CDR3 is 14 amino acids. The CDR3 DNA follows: TGTGCCAGCACCCCACGGGGTAGGGCCAACGTCCTGACTTTC. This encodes CASTPRGRANVLTF.

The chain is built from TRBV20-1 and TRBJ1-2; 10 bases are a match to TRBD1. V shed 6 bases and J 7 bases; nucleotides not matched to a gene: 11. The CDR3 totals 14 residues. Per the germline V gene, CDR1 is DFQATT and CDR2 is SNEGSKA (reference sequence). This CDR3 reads CSASLGRTGGGYTF. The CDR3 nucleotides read TGCAGTGCCTCACTCGGCCGGACAGGGGGTGGCTACACCTTC.

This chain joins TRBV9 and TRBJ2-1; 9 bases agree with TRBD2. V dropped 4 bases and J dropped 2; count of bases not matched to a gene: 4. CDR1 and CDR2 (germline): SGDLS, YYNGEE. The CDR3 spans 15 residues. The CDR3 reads CASSLSSGTYNEQFF. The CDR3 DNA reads TGTGCCAGCAGCTTATCTAGCGGGACCTACAATGAGCAGTTCTTC.

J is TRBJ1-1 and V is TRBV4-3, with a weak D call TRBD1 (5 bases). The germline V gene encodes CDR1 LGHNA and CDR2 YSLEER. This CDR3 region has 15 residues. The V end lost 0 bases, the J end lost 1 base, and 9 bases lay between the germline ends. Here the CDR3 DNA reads TGCGCCAGCAGCCAAGATCAGGGCTCGAACACTGAAGCTTTCTTT. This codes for CASSQDQGSNTEAFF.

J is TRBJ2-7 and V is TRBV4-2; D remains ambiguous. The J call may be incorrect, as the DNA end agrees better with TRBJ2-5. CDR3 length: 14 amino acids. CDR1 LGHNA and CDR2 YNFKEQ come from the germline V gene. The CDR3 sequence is CASSQDSAELTQYF. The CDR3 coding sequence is TGTGCCAGCAGCCAAGACTCCGCCGAGCTGACCCAGTACTTC.

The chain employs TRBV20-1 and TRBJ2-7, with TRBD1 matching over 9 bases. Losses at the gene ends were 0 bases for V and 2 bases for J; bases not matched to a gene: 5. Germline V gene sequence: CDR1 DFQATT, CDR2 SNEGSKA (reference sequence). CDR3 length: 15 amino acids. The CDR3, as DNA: TGCAGTGCTAGAGATATACAGGGGGCTACCTACGAGCAGTACTTC. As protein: CSARDIQGATYEQYF.

In DNA form, the CDR3 reads TGCGCCAGCAGCCATGACAGTAGCAATCAGCCCCAGCATTTT. This codes for CASSHDSSNQPQHF. The chain joins TRBV4-3 to TRBJ1-5; possible D gene TRBD1, 5 bases. This CDR3 contains 14 residues. Germline lookup yields CDR1 LGHNA and CDR2 YSLEER. V was cut by 3 bases and J by 0 bases, with 6 bases left in between.

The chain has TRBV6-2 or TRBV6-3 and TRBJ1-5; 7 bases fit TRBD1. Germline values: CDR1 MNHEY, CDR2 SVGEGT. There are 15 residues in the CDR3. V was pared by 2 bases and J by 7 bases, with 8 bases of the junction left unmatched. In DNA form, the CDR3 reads TGTGCCAGCAGTTACGGGCGACAGGGTAGGCAGCCCCAGCATTTT. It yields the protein CASSYGRQGRQPQHF.

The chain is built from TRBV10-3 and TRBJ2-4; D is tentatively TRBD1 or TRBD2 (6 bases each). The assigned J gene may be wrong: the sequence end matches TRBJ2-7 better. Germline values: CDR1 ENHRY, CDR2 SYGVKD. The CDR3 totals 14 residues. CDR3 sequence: CAIKDGGGSYEQYF. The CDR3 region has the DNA TGTGCCATCAAGGATGGAGGGGGTAGCTACGAGCAGTACTTC.

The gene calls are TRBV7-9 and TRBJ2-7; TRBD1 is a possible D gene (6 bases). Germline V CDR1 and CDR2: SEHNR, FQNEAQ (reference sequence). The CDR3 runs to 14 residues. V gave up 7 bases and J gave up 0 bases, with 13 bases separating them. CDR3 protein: CASKGHLSSYEQYF. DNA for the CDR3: TGTGCCAGCAAGGGACATCTGAGCTCCTACGAGCAGTACTTC.

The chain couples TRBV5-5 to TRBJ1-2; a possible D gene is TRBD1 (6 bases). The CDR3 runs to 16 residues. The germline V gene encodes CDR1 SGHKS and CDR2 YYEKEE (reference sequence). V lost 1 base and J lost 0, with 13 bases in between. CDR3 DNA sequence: TGTGCCAGCAGCTTGTTTCGGGACACCGCTAACTATGGCTACACCTTC. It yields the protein CASSLFRDTANYGYTF.

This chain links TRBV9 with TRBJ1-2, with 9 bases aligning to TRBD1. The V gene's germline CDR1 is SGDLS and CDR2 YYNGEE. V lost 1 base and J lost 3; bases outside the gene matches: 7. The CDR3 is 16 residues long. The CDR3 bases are TGTGCCAGCAGCGTAAGGACAGGGGCGTCGTACTATGGCTACACCTTC. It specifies CASSVRTGASYYGYTF.

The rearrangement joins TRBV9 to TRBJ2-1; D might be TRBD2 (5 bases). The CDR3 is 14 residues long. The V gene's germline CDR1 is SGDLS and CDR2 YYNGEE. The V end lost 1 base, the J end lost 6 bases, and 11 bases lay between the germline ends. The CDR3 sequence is CASSVSGETNEQFF. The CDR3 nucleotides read TGTGCCAGCAGCGTAAGTGGGGAGACCAATGAGCAGTTCTTC.

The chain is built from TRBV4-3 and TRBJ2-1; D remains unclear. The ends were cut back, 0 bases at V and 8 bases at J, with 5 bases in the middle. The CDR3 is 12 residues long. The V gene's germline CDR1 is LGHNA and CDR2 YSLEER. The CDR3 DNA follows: TGCGCCAGCAGCCAAGACATGGATGAGCAGTTCTTC. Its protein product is CASSQDMDEQFF.

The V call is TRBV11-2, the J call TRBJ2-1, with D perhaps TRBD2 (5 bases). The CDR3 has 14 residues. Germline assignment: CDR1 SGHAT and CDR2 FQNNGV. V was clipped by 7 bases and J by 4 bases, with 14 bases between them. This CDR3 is CASNTGRGYNEQFF. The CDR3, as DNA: TGTGCCAGCAACACGGGAAGAGGTTACAATGAGCAGTTCTTC.